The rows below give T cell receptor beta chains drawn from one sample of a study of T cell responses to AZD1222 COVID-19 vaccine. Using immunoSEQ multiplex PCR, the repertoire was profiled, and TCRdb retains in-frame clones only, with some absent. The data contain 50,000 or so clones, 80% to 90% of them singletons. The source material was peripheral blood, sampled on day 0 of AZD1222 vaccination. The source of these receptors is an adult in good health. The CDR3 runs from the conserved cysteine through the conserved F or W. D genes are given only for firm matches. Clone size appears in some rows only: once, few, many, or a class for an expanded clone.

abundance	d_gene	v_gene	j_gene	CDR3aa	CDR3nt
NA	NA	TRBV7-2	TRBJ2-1	CASSLAKTAYNEQFF	TGTGCCAGCAGCTTAGCGAAAACCGCGTACAATGAGCAGTTCTTC
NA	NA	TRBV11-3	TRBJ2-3	CASSPTTDTQYF	TGTGCCAGCAGCCCTACCACAGATACGCAGTATTTT
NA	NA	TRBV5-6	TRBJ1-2	CASSPVVDYGYTF	TGTGCCAGCAGCCCGGTTGTTGACTATGGCTACACCTTC
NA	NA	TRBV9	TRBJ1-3	CASSVEGGLSGNTIYF	TGTGCCAGCAGCGTAGAAGGGGGGCTCTCTGGAAACACCATATATTTT
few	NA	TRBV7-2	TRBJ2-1	CASSLTGIEQFF	TGTGCCAGCAGCCTAACAGGGATTGAGCAGTTCTTC
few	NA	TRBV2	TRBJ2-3	CASSETDTQYF	TGTGCCAGCAGTGAAACAGATACGCAGTATTTT
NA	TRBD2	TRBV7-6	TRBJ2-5	CASSLELAGAKQTQYF	TGTGCCAGCAGCTTAGAATTAGCGGGAGCGAAGCAGACCCAGTACTTC
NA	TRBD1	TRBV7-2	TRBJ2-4	CASSSPRQGKSKNIQYF	TGTGCCAGCAGTTCCCCCCGACAGGGGAAATCCAAAAACATTCAGTACTTC
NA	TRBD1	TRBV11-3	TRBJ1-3	CASSLTYRGTTIYF	TGTGCCAGCAGCTTGACCTACAGGGGAACCACCATATATTTT
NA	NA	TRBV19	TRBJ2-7	CASARDRSYEQYF	TGTGCCAGTGCCCGGGACCGTTCCTACGAGCAGTACTTC
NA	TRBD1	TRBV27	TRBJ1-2	CASRGQDRLAGYTF	TGTGCCAGCAGGGGCCAGGACAGGCTTGCTGGCTACACCTTC
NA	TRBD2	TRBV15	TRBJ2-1	CATSRAGASGGDEQFF	TGTGCCACCAGCAGAGCGGGGGCTAGCGGGGGCGATGAGCAGTTCTTC
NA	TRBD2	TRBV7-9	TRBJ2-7	CASSPRTGSGRASYEQYF	TGTGCCAGCAGCCCCCGGACCGGAAGCGGGAGGGCCTCCTACGAGCAGTACTTC
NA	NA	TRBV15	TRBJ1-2	CATSRERGVRRTF	TGTGCCACCAGCAGGGAGAGAGGGGTCAGGCGAACCTTC
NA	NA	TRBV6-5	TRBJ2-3	CASKHGGATDTQYF	TGTGCCAGCAAGCACGGCGGGGCCACAGATACGCAGTATTTT
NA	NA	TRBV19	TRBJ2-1	CASSMPQAARPYNEQFF	TGTGCCAGTAGTATGCCTCAGGCAGCCCGGCCCTACAATGAGCAGTTCTTC
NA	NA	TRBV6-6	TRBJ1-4	CASSYGQSNEKLFF	TGTGCCAGCAGTTACGGACAGTCTAATGAAAAACTGTTTTTT
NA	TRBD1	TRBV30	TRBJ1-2	CAWGQGQGDGYTF	TGTGCCTGGGGACAGGGGCAGGGGGATGGCTACACCTTC
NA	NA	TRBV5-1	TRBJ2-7	CASSWGPGASYEQYF	TGCGCCAGCAGCTGGGGTCCAGGGGCCTCCTACGAGCAGTACTTC
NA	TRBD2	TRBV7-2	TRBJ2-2	CASSLAASGTGELFF	TGTGCCAGCAGCTTAGCGGCTAGCGGAACCGGGGAGCTGTTTTTT
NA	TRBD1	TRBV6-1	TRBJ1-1	CASSEEAHTGVTEAFF	TGTGCCAGCAGTGAAGAGGCTCACACAGGGGTCACTGAAGCTTTCTTT
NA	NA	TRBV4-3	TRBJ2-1	CASGQEAVSYNEQFF	TGCGCCAGCGGCCAAGAGGCTGTGTCCTACAATGAGCAGTTCTTC
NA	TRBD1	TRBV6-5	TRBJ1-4	CASSRDRGREKLFF	TGTGCCAGCAGCAGGGACAGGGGAAGGGAAAAACTGTTTTTT
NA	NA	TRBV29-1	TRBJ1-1	CSVEKDRGTFF	TGCAGCGTTGAAAAGGACCGGGGAACTTTCTTT
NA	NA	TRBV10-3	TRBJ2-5	CAIRGDSVGETQYF	TGTGCCATCAGGGGGGACTCGGTGGGGGAGACCCAGTACTTC
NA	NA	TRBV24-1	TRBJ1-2	CATSIADYGYTF	TGTGCCACCAGTATCGCGGACTATGGCTACACCTTC
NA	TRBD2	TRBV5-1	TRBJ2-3	CASSLGTSGTDTQYF	TGCGCCAGCAGCTTGGGGACTAGCGGCACAGATACGCAGTATTTT
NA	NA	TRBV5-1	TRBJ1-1	CASSLEFDRLTEAFF	TGCGCCAGCAGCTTGGAGTTCGACCGACTGACTGAAGCTTTCTTT
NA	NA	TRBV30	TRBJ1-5	CAWSVRGGSQPQHF	TGTGCCTGGAGTGTCCGGGGAGGAAGCCAGCCCCAGCATTTT
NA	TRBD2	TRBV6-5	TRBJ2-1	CASSRREGKDEQFF	TGTGCCAGCAGTCGGCGGGAGGGTAAGGATGAGCAGTTCTTC
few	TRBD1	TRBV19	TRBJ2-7	CASSIQAPGQASHEQYF	TGTGCCAGTAGTATCCAGGCCCCCGGACAGGCTTCCCACGAGCAGTACTTC
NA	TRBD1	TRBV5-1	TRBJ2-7	CASSLEAGGIDEQYF	TGCGCCAGCAGCTTGGAGGCAGGGGGCATCGACGAGCAGTACTTC
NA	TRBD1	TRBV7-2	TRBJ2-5	CASSLNRGQETQYF	TGTGCCAGCAGCTTAAACAGGGGTCAAGAGACCCAGTACTTC
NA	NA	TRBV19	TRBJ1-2	CASSIQGGGYGYTF	TGTGCCAGTAGTATACAGGGAGGGGGCTATGGCTACACCTTC
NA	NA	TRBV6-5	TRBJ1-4	CASSRGPNEKLFF	TGTGCCAGCAGCCGGGGTCCTAATGAAAAACTGTTTTTT
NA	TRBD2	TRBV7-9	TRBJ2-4	CASSRRLSSGKAIQYF	TGTGCCAGCAGCCGTCGTCTGTCTAGCGGGAAGGCCATTCAGTACTTC
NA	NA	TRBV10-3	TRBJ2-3	CAIRRGEGSTDTQYF	TGTGCCATCCGGAGGGGGGAGGGAAGCACAGATACGCAGTATTTT
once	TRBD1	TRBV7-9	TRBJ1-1	CASSLGQGNTEAFF	TGTGCCAGCAGCTTAGGACAGGGGAACACTGAAGCTTTCTTT
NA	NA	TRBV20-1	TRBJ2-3	CSVQGPDTQYF	TGCAGTGTTCAGGGCCCAGATACGCAGTATTTT
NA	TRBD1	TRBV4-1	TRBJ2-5	CASTKAGTGFQETQYF	TGCGCCAGCACCAAAGCGGGGACAGGGTTTCAAGAGACCCAGTACTTC
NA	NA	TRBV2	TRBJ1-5	CASKGDSNQPQHF	TGTGCCAGCAAAGGGGATAGCAATCAGCCCCAGCATTTT